This T cell receptor beta chain was sequenced during a study of blood T cell repertoires in COVID-19. On the study more broadly: The United States, Italy and Spain supplied acute and convalescent COVID-19 samples. Sources were T cells, B-cell-depleted T cells, or PBMCs; the material itself was cDNA or gDNA.

This clone was detected only a few times. Per the original methods: Nucleated cell counts were estimated from reference gene primer amplification. TCRdb's copy holds only in-frame clones and misses some; the assay was immunoSEQ multiplex PCR. V and J calls and clone size are given by that table; D and trimming were obtained from the DNA. The table includes approximately 140,000 clones, roughly 88% detected once. The CDR3 covers 17 residues. V dropped 0 bases and J dropped 8; count of bases not matched to a gene: 14. Germline V gene sequence: CDR1 SGDLS, CDR2 YYNGEE. This chain uses TRBV9 with TRBJ2-1, with TRBD2 identical over 7 bases. The sequence came from a man aged 70 or older with active COVID-19. What was sequenced was peripheral blood. This CDR3 reads CASSVEVGLAAGDEQFF. The CDR3 DNA reads as TGTGCCAGCAGCGTAGAGGTAGGGCTAGCGGCCGGAGATGAGCAGTTCTTC.